The 29 T cell receptor beta chains below all came from one sample that was sequenced in a study of blood T cell repertoires in COVID-19. Sequenced by immunoSEQ multiplex PCR; TCRdb stores in-frame clones only, minus some. This table holds 150,000 to 200,000 clones, approximately 83% found once. Sample: peripheral blood. The receptors here all came from a man aged 55 to 70 with acute or convalescent COVID-19.

The chain carries TRBV5-1 and TRBJ1-6; weak D call: TRBD1 (6 bases). V shed 1 base and J shed 8 bases, with 13 bases lying between them. This CDR3 contains 15 residues. Germline-derived CDR1 and CDR2 are SGHRS and YFSETQ. CDR3 loop: CASSLTGLGDSPLHF. The CDR3 DNA sequence: TGCGCCAGCAGCTTGACAGGGTTAGGGGATTCACCCCTCCACTTT.

This chain connects TRBV6-1 to TRBJ1-1; 7 bases fit TRBD1. The CDR3 is 13 amino acids. Germline V gene lookup returns CDR1 MNHNS and CDR2 SASEGT. The junction had 3 bases not matched to a gene; V was cut back by 3 bases and J by 5 bases. The DNA for the CDR3 is TGTGCCAGCAGTGATTACAGGGGAACTGAAGCTTTCTTT. It specifies CASSDYRGTEAFF.

The rearrangement links TRBV7-2 to TRBJ1-2, with no clear D. The germline V and J ends were trimmed by 1 base and 4 bases, with 7 bases remaining between them. The CDR3 is 13 residues long. Per germline, CDR1 SGHTA and CDR2 FQGNSA. The CDR3 is CASSLDRGYGYTF. In nucleotides, the CDR3 is TGTGCCAGCAGCTTAGACCGGGGCTATGGCTACACCTTC. Full variable domain (missing parts from reference TRBV7-2 and TRBJ1-2): GAGVSQSPSNKVTEKGKDVELRCDPISGHTALYWYRQSLGQGLEFLIYFQGNSAPDKSGLPSDRFSAERTGGSVSTLTIQRTQQEDSAVYLCASSLDRGYGYTFGSGTRLTVV.

This clone was seen a handful of times. This sequence joins TRBV27 and TRBJ1-5; D unresolved. The CDR3 is 15 amino acids. CDR1 is MNHEY, CDR2 SMNVEV, per germline (reference sequence). Trimming removed 3 bases from V and 3 bases from J, with 12 bases in between. The CDR3 nucleotides read TGTGCCAGCAGTTTGGATGGAGCAATCAATCAGCCCCAGCATTTT. Amino acid sequence: CASSLDGAINQPQHF.

The CDR3 coding sequence is TGTGCCACCAGCAGCAGGGCAGGGTGGGGTAACACCATATATTTT. Translated: CATSSRAGWGNTIYF. V and J are TRBV15 and TRBJ1-3, with a tentative D call TRBD1 (5 bases). The CDR3 runs to 15 residues. Trimming removed 3 bases at V and 7 bases at J, with 16 bases between. Germline CDR1 and CDR2: LNHNV and YYDKDF (reference sequence).

V gene TRBV3-1 (or the pseudogene TRBV3-2) combines with J gene TRBJ2-7, with D tentatively TRBD2 (6 bases). This CDR3 is 15 amino acids long. With 5 bases removed from V and 1 base from J, the gap between germline ends came to 15 bases. CDR1 is LGHDT and CDR2 is YNNKEL in the germline V gene (reference sequence). The CDR3 bases are TGTGCCAGCAGCGGGCCTAGCGCGGGATCCTACGAGCAGTACTTC. It is translated as CASSGPSAGSYEQYF.

This clone was detected once. V is TRBV3-1 (or the pseudogene TRBV3-2) and J is TRBJ2-5; the match to TRBD2 covers 9 bases. Germline lookup yields CDR1 LGHDT and CDR2 YNNKEL (reference sequence). CDR3 length equals 17 residues. V lost 0 bases, J lost 2 bases, and 7 bases stayed unmatched. This chain's CDR3 is CASSQEVAGVQQETQYF. CDR3 bases: TGTGCCAGCAGCCAAGAAGTAGCGGGAGTGCAACAAGAGACCCAGTACTTC.

This sequence joins TRBV28 and TRBJ1-5, with 7 bases aligning to TRBD1. The germline gives CDR1 MDHEN, CDR2 SYDVKM. J gave up 2 bases and V 6 bases, and 4 bases lay outside the gene matches. The CDR3 contains 14 residues. The CDR3 DNA reads TGTGCCAGCAGGCTACAGGGGCGCAATCAGCCCCAGCATTTT. Translating gives CASRLQGRNQPQHF.

In regard to this clone: This sample includes further DNA sequences coding for the same CDR3. The chain is built from TRBV19 and TRBJ2-1, with D maybe TRBD1 (5 bases). Germline loops: CDR1 LNHDA, CDR2 SQIVND (reference sequence). This CDR3 comprises 14 residues. V was cut by 3 bases and J by 2 bases, with 8 bases left in between. CDR3 loop: CASSIQGTYNEQFF. In nucleotides, the CDR3 is TGTGCCAGTAGTATTCAGGGCACCTACAATGAGCAGTTCTTC.

The chain has TRBV24-1 and TRBJ2-3; a weak D match, TRBD2 (6 bases). Germline-derived CDR1 and CDR2 are KGHDR and SFDVKD. Trimming shortened V by 3 bases and J by 1 base, and 10 bases separated the two germline ends. The CDR3 extends over 15 amino acids. CDR3 region: CATSDPGLGTDTQYF. Here the CDR3 DNA reads TGTGCCACCAGTGATCCGGGACTCGGCACAGATACGCAGTATTTT.

The chain combines TRBV25-1 with TRBJ2-2; D unresolved. V gave up 7 bases and J gave up 4 bases, with 7 bases separating them. CDR3 length equals 12 residues. Germline CDR1 MGHDK, CDR2 SYGVNS. CDR3 nucleotide sequence: TGTGCCAGCACCTACGGCACCGGGGAGCTGTTTTTT. Translation gives CASTYGTGELFF.

J is TRBJ1-2 and V is TRBV19, with TRBD1 as a possible D gene (6 bases). The V gene's germline CDR1 is LNHDA and CDR2 SQIVND (reference sequence). This CDR3 comprises 13 residues. Trimming pared 6 bases from V and 7 bases from J, leaving 15 bases between. Here the CDR3 DNA reads TGTGCCAGTAGACCTCGGGGGGCGCGTGGCTACACCTTC. This gives the protein CASRPRGARGYTF.

The CDR3 here is CASSSKGAPRAFF. The CDR3 DNA sequence: TGTGCCAGCAGCTCTAAGGGGGCGCCTAGGGCTTTCTTT. The V and J genes are TRBV7-9 and TRBJ1-1; TRBD1 agrees at 7 bases. After removal of 4 bases from V and 11 bases from J, the junction contained 10 bases not matched to a gene. Looked up from germline, CDR1 is SEHNR and CDR2 is FQNEAQ (reference sequence). The CDR3 runs 13 residues.

This chain connects TRBV2 to TRBJ1-1, with a possible D match to TRBD1 (5 bases). In germline, CDR1 is SNHLY, CDR2 FYNNEI. V lost 4 bases to trimming and J lost 1 base, with 7 bases between them. This CDR3 is 13 amino acids long. CDR3 nucleotide sequence: TGTGCCAGCAGTGTGACAGAGAACACTGAAGCTTTCTTT. Translated, it gives CASSVTENTEAFF.

The chain joins TRBV3-1 (or the pseudogene TRBV3-2) to TRBJ2-2, with 7 bases fitting TRBD2. Germline V CDR1 and CDR2: LGHDT, YNNKEL (reference sequence). The CDR3 is made up of 14 amino acids. J was trimmed by 10 bases and V by 3 bases; bases with no gene match: 8. CDR3 sequence (DNA): TGTGCCAGCAGCCAGGGAGGGATCAGTCCGGAGCTGTTTTTT. Protein sequence: CASSQGGISPELFF.

CDR3 residues: CASSVSGEETQYF. The CDR3 DNA sequence: TGCGCCAGCAGCGTCAGCGGGGAAGAGACCCAGTACTTC. This chain links TRBV4-1 with TRBJ2-5, with 7 nucleotides matching TRBD2. Germline CDR1 MGHRA, CDR2 YSYEKL. This CDR3 region has 13 residues. V was pared by 5 bases and J by 3 bases, with 3 bases of the junction left unmatched.

The CDR3 spells CSVGRLAGDEQYF. DNA of the CDR3: TGCAGCGTTGGTCGTCTAGCGGGAGACGAGCAGTACTTC. This chain connects TRBV29-1 to TRBJ2-7; TRBD2 matches 10 bases. The V gene end was trimmed by 4 bases and the J gene end by 5 bases; junction bases not matched to a gene: 5. The CDR3 covers 13 residues. CDR1 and CDR2 (germline): SQVTM, ANQGSEA.

The V gene is TRBV24-1, the J gene TRBJ1-2; D gene unclear. The CDR3 totals 13 residues. Germline CDR1 reads KGHDR; CDR2 reads SFDVKD. V was shortened by 4 bases and J by 4 bases, with 9 bases between the two germline ends. In DNA, the CDR3 is TGTGCCACCAGTGACCCGGGGATCTATGGCTACACCTTC. Translation gives CATSDPGIYGYTF.

The chain uses TRBV6-5 and TRBJ1-1, with a weak D call TRBD1 (6 bases). The length of the CDR3 is 14 residues. Germline assignment: CDR1 MNHEY and CDR2 SVGAGI. V lost 7 bases and J 9 bases, leaving 21 bases between the germline ends. The CDR3 nucleotides are TGTGCCAGCAACCAGCCCCCGGGACACACCAAAGCTTTCTTT. Amino acid sequence: CASNQPPGHTKAFF.

The gene calls are TRBV29-1 and TRBJ2-2; 10 positions agree with TRBD1. CDR3 length: 14 amino acids. Germline CDR1 SQVTM, CDR2 ANQGSEA. Germline trimming cut 6 bases from V and 1 base from J; bases unmatched to any gene: 2. CDR3 in amino acids: CSVGTGVNTGELFF. CDR3 coding DNA: TGCAGCGTGGGGACAGGGGTGAACACCGGGGAGCTGTTTTTT.

The chain is built from TRBV2 and TRBJ1-5; 9 nucleotides agree with TRBD1. Germline assignment: CDR1 SNHLY and CDR2 FYNNEI. After removal of 6 bases from V and 1 base from J, the junction contained 7 bases not matched to a gene. The CDR3 is made up of 16 amino acids. CDR3 nucleotides: TGTGCCAGCAGCTGGGACAGGGAGGCAAGCAATCAGCCCCAGCATTTT. This codes for CASSWDREASNQPQHF.

The chain is built from TRBV7-8 and TRBJ1-1; D perhaps matches TRBD1 (5 bases). V was clipped by 5 bases and J by 0 bases, with 16 bases between them. This CDR3 comprises 16 residues. Germline V gene data show CDR1 as SGHVS and CDR2 as FQNEAQ. In DNA form, the CDR3 reads TGTGCCAGCAGCAAGGGGCCCTTTACTATGAACACTGAAGCTTTCTTT. The encoded protein is CASSKGPFTMNTEAFF. Complete variable domain (other parts from reference TRBV7-8 and TRBJ1-1): GAGVSQSPRYKVAKRGQDVALRCDPISGHVSLFWYQQALGQGPEFLTYFQNEAQLDKSGLPSDRFFAERPEGSVSTLKIQRTQQEDSAVYLCASSKGPFTMNTEAFFGQGTRLTVV.

The chain is built from TRBV28 and TRBJ2-3, with TRBD2 matching 8 bases. Germline V lookup: CDR1 MDHEN, CDR2 SYDVKM. Trimming removed 2 bases from V and 10 bases from J; junction bases left unmatched: 2. The CDR3 loop spans 12 amino acids. CDR3 nucleotide sequence: TGTGCCAGCAGTTTAGCGGGAGGTGCGCAGTATTTT. It is translated as CASSLAGGAQYF.

V and J are TRBV5-1 and TRBJ2-7; a weak D match, TRBD1 (6 bases). With 3 bases removed from V and 3 bases from J, the gap between germline ends came to 13 bases. Per the germline V gene, CDR1 is SGHRS and CDR2 is YFSETQ. The CDR3 has 14 amino acids. The CDR3 reads CASSSDRTNYEQYF. In DNA form, the CDR3 reads TGCGCCAGCAGCTCTGACAGGACAAACTACGAGCAGTACTTC.

The genes are TRBV29-1 and TRBJ2-3; weak D call: TRBD1 (5 bases). V was cut by 2 bases and J by 12 bases, with 9 bases left in between. The germline V gene encodes CDR1 SQVTM and CDR2 ANQGSEA. The CDR3 consists of 10 residues. As DNA, the CDR3 is TGCAGCGTTGAAAGGCAGGGTCAGTATTTT. This codes for CSVERQGQYF.

This clone has more than one count but fewer than ten. As DNA, the CDR3 is TGTGCCAGCCTCCAGGGCAGGGTGGGACTAAGTCAGCCCCAGCATTTT. As protein: CASLQGRVGLSQPQHF. The V gene is TRBV28, the J gene TRBJ1-5; perhaps TRBD1 as D (5 bases). The CDR3 has 16 residues. Trimming stripped 8 bases from V and 6 bases from J, with 23 bases between. Per the germline V gene, CDR1 is MDHEN and CDR2 is SYDVKM.

This chain uses TRBV11-3 with TRBJ2-1; TRBD2 aligns across 9 bases. The germline gives CDR1 SGHNT, CDR2 YENEEA. The trim removed 8 bases at V and 8 bases at J, leaving 10 bases unmatched. CDR3 length: 14 residues. The CDR3, as DNA: TGTGCCAGCTCCCCGGGACTAGCTTTCGATGAGCAGTTCTTC. It codes for CASSPGLAFDEQFF.

The rearrangement links TRBV15 to TRBJ2-2, with D possibly TRBD2 on 5 matching bases. The germline V and J ends were trimmed by 0 bases and 1 base, with 6 bases remaining between them. The CDR3 has 15 residues. Germline assignment: CDR1 LNHNV and CDR2 YYDKDF (reference sequence). As DNA, the CDR3 is TGTGCCACCAGCAGAGAGGCGGGGAACACCGGGGAGCTGTTTTTT. It translates to CATSREAGNTGELFF.

The rearrangement joins TRBV30 to TRBJ1-2; D unclear. This CDR3 contains 12 residues. The V end lost 3 bases, the J end lost 4 bases, and 9 bases lay between the germline ends. Germline CDR1 reads GTSNPN; CDR2 reads SVGIG (reference sequence). CDR3 nucleotides: TGTGCCTGGAGCGGAGGAGGCTATGGCTACACCTTC. Its translation is CAWSGGGYGYTF.